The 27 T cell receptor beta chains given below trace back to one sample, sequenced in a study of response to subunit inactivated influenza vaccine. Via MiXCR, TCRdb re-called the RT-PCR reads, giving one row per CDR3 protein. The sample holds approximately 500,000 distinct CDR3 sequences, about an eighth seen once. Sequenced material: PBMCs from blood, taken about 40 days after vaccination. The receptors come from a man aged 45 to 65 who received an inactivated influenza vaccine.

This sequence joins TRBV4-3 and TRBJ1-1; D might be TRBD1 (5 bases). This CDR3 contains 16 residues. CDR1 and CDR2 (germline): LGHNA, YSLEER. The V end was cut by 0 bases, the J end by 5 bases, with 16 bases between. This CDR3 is CASSQEWSGILTEAFF. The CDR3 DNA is TGCGCCAGCAGCCAAGAATGGTCAGGGATTTTGACTGAAGCTTTCTTT.

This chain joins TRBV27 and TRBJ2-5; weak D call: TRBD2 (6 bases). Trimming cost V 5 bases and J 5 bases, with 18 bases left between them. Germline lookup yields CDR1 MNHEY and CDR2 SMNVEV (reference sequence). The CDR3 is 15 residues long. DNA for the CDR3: TGTGCCAGCAGTCCTAATGCCCGGGGGTCGGAGACCCAGTACTTC. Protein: CASSPNARGSETQYF.

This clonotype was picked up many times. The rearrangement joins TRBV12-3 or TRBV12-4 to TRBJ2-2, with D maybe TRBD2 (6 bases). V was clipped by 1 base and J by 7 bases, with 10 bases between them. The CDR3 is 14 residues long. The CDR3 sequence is CASSLEGRGGELFF. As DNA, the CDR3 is TGTGCCAGCAGTTTAGAGGGGCGGGGCGGGGAGCTGTTTTTT.

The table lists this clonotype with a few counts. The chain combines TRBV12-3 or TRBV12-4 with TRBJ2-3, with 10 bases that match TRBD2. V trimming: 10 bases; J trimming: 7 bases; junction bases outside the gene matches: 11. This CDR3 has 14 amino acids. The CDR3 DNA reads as TGTGCCACTTCAGGACTAGCGGTTCTAAATACGCAGTATTTT. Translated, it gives CATSGLAVLNTQYF.

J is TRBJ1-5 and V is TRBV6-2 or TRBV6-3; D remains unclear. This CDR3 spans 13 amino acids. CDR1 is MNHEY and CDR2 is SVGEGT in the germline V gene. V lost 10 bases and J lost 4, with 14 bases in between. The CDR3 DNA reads TGTGCCACCAGCTGGGCCGAGAATCAGCCCCAGCATTTT. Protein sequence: CATSWAENQPQHF.

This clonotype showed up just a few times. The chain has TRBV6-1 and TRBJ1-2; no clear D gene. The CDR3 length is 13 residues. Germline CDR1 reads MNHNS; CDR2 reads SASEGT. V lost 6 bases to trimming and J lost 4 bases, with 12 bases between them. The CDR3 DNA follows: TGTGCCAGCAGGGAGGCGCGCGGCTATGGCTACACCTTC. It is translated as CASREARGYGYTF.

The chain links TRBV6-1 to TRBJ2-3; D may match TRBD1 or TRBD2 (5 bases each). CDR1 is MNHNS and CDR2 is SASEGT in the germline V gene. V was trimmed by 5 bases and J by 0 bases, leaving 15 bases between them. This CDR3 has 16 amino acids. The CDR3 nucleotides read TGTGCCAGCAGTCCGTGGGACGGGATGAGCACAGATACGCAGTATTTT. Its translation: CASSPWDGMSTDTQYF.

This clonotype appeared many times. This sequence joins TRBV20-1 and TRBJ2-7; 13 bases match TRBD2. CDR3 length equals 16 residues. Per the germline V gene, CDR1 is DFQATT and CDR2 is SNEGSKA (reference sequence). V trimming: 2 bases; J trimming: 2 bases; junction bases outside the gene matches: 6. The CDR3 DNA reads TGCAGTGCTAGAAAGGGTACTAGCGGGAGGGCCTACGAGCAGTACTTC. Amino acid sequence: CSARKGTSGRAYEQYF.

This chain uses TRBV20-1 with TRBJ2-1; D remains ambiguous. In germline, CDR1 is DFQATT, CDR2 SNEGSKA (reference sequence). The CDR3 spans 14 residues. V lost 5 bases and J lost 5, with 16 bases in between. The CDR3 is CSAPSALNHNEQFF. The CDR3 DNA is TGCAGTGCTCCCAGCGCGTTAAACCACAATGAGCAGTTCTTC.

The CDR3, as DNA: TGTGCCAGCAGTGAACAGGTAGAGACCCAGTACTTC. Translating it yields CASSEQVETQYF. This sequence joins TRBV2 and TRBJ2-5; no clear D. This CDR3 has 12 amino acids. Germline V gene sequence: CDR1 SNHLY, CDR2 FYNNEI. V dropped 2 bases and J dropped 4 bases, with 5 bases sitting between them.

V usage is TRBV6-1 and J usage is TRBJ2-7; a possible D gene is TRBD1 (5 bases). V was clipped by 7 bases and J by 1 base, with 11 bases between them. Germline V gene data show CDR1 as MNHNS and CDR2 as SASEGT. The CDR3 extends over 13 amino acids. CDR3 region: CASTIQESYEQYF. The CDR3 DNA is TGTGCCAGCACCATACAGGAGTCCTACGAGCAGTACTTC.

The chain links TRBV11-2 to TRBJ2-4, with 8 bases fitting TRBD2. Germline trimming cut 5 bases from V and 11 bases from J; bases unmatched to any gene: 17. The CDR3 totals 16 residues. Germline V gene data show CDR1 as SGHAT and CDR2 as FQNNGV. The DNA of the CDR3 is TGTGCCAGCAGCCCTCCCGGGACTAGGTCTATTCGGGTTCAGTACTTC. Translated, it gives CASSPPGTRSIRVQYF. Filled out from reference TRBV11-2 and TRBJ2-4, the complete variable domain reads EAGVAQSPRYKIIEKRQSVAFWCNPISGHATLYWYQQILGQGPKLLIQFQNNGVVDDSQLPKDRFSAERLKGVDSTLKIQPAKLEDSAVYLCASSPPGTRSIRVQYFGAGTRLSVL.

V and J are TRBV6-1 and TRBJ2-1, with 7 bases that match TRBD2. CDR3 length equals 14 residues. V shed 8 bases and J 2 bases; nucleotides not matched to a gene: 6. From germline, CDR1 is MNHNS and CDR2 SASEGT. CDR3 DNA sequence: TGTGCCAGCCGAAGCGGGGCCGCCTACAATGAGCAGTTCTTC. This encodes CASRSGAAYNEQFF.

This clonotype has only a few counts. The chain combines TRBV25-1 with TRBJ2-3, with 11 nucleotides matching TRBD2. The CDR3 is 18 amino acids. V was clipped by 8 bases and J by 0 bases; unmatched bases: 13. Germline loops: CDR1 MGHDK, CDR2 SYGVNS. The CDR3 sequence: CASGATSIAGGSTDTQYF. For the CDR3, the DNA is TGTGCCAGCGGCGCAACCTCTATAGCGGGGGGGAGCACAGATACGCAGTATTTT.

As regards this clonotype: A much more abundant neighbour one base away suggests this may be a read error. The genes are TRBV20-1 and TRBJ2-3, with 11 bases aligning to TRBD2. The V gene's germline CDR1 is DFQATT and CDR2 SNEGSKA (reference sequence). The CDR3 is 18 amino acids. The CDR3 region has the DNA TGCTGTGCCATCCCCGGGACTAGCGGTGCTCCTAGCACAGATACGCAGTATTTT. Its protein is CCAIPGTSGAPSTDTQYF.

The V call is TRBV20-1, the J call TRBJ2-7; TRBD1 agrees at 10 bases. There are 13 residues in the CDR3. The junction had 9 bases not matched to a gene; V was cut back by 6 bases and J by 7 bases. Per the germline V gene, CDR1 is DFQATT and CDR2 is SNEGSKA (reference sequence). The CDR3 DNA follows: TGCAGTGCCCGGACAGGGGGGGTTCGGGAGCAGTACTTC. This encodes CSARTGGVREQYF.

In DNA, the CDR3 is TGTGCCAGCAGCTTAGAAGCGGGGATCCAAGAGACCCAGTACTTC. Translating it yields CASSLEAGIQETQYF. The V and J genes are TRBV11-2 and TRBJ2-5; 7 bases line up with TRBD2. The CDR3 spans 15 residues. With V trimmed by 0 bases and J by 1 base, 2 bases remained unmatched. From germline, CDR1 is SGHAT and CDR2 FQNNGV.

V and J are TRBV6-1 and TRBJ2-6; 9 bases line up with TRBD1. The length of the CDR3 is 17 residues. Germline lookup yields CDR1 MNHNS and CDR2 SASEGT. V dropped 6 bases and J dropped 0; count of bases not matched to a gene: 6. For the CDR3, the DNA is TGTGCCAGCAGATCGGGACAGGGAAGCTCTGGGGCCAACGTCCTGACTTTC. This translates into CASRSGQGSSGANVLTF.

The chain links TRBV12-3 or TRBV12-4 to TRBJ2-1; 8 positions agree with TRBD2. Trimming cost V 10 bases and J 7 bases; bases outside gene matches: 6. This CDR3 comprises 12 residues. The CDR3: CATSGGDNEQFF. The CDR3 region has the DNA TGTGCCACCTCCGGGGGGGATAATGAGCAGTTCTTC.

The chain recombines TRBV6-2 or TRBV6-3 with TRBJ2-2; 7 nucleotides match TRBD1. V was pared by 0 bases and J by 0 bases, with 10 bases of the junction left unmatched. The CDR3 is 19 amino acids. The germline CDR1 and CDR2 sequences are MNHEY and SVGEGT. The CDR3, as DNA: TGTGCCAGCAGTTACTCCTTGGGACAGCCCTACGCGAACACCGGGGAGCTGTTTTTT. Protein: CASSYSLGQPYANTGELFF.

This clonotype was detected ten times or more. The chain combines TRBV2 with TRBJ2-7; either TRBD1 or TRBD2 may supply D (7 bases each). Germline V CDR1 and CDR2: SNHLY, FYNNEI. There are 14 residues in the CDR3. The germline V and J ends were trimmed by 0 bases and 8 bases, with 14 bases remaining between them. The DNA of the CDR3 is TGTGCCAGCAGTGAAGCCGGCAGGGGGGGGAAGCAGTACTTC. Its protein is CASSEAGRGGKQYF.

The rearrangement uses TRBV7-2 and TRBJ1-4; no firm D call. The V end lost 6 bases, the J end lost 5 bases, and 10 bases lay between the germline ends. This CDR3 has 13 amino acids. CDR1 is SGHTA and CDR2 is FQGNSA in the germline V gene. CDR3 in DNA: TGTGCCAGCAGACATCCTTCAAATGAAAAACTGTTTTTT. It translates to CASRHPSNEKLFF.

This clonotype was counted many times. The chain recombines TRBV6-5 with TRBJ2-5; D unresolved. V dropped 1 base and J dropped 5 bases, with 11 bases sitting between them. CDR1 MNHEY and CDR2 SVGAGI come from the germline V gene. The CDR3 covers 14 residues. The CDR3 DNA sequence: TGTGCCAGCAGTTACTTTGGAGAACGGGAGACCCAGTACTTC. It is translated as CASSYFGERETQYF.

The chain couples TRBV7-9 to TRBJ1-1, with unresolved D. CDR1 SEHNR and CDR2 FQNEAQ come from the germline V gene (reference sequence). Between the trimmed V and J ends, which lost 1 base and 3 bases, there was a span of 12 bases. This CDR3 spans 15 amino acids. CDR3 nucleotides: TGTGCCAGCAGCTTAGGGCACGGGAGGGACACTGAAGCTTTCTTT. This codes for CASSLGHGRDTEAFF.

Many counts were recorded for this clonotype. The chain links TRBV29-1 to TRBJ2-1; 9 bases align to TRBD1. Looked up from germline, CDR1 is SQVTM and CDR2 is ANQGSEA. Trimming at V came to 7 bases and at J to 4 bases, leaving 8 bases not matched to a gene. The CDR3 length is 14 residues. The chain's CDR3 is CSGRRGQGYNEQFF. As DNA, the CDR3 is TGCAGCGGCCGTAGGGGACAGGGATACAATGAGCAGTTCTTC.

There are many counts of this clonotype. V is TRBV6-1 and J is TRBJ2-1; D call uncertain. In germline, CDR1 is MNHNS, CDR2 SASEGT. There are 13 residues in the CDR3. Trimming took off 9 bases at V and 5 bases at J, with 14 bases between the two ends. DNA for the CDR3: TGTGCCAGTAAAACCCCGAAAAACAATGAGCAGTTCTTC. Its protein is CASKTPKNNEQFF.

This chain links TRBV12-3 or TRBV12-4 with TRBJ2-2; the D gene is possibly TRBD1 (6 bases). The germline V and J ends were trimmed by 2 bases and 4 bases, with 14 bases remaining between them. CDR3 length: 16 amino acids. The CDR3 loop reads CASSLSLDRTTGELFF. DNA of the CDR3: TGTGCCAGCAGTTTATCCCTGGACAGAACCACCGGGGAGCTGTTTTTT.